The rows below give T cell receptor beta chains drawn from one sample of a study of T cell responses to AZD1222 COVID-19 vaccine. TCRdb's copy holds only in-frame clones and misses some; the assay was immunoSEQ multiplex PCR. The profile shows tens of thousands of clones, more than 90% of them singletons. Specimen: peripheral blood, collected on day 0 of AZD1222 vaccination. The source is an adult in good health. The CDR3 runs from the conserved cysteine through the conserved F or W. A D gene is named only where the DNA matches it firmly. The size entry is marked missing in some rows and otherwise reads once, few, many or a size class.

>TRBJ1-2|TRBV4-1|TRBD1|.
CASSPGTVPRYGYTF
TGCGCCAGCAGCCCGGGGACAGTTCCCCGGTATGGCTACACCTTC
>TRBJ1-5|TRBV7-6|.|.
CASSSLPVGAYSNQPQHF
TGTGCCAGCAGCTCCCTCCCAGTAGGGGCTTATAGCAATCAGCCCCAGCATTTT
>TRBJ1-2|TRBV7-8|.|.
CASSPGQGTYGYTF
TGTGCCAGCAGCCCGGGGCAAGGAACTTATGGCTACACCTTC
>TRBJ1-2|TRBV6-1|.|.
CASSEALGYYGYTF
TGTGCCAGCAGTGAAGCGTTGGGTTACTATGGCTACACCTTC
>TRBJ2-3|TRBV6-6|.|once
CASRGLEAPVGDTQYF
TGTGCCAGCAGGGGCCTTGAAGCGCCGGTAGGAGATACGCAGTATTTT
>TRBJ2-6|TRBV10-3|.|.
CAISESRARAGANVLTF
TGTGCCATCAGTGAGTCCCGGGCCAGGGCGGGGGCCAACGTCCTGACTTTC
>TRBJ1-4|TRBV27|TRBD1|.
CASSSDRSVEKLFF
TGTGCCAGCAGTTCGGACAGGTCGGTCGAAAAACTGTTTTTT
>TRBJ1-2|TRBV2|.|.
CASGERINYGYTF
TGTGCCAGCGGAGAACGGATTAACTATGGCTACACCTTC
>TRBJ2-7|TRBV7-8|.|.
CASSPGAGDPWEQYF
TGTGCCAGCAGCCCAGGGGCAGGTGACCCTTGGGAGCAGTACTTC
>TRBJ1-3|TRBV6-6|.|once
CASSPSGALSGNTIYF
TGTGCCAGCAGCCCCAGCGGGGCGCTTTCTGGAAACACCATATATTTT
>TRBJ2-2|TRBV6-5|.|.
CASIKESLNTGELFF
TGTGCCAGCATTAAGGAGAGTCTGAACACCGGGGAGCTGTTTTTT
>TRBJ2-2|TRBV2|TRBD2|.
CASSDSGVTGELFF
TGTGCCAGCAGTGATAGCGGGGTCACCGGGGAGCTGTTTTTT
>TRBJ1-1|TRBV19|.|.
CASIGLHSGTTEAFF
TGTGCCAGTATAGGCCTCCACAGCGGAACCACTGAAGCTTTCTTT
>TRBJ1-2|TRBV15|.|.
CATSRLVGQTRGGYTF
TGTGCCACCAGCAGATTGGTAGGACAGACCCGCGGTGGCTACACCTTC
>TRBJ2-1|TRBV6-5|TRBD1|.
CASSPQGAAEQFF
TGTGCCAGCAGTCCACAGGGGGCGGCTGAGCAGTTCTTC
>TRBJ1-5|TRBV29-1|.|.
CSVRTTGDLNQPQHF
TGCAGCGTAAGAACTACGGGGGACCTTAATCAGCCCCAGCATTTT
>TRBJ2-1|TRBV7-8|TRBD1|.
CASSTDRANEQFF
TGTGCCAGCAGCACGGACAGGGCGAATGAGCAGTTCTTC
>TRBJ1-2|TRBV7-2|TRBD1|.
CASSLGQPYGYTF
TGTGCCAGCAGCCTGGGACAGCCCTATGGCTACACCTTC
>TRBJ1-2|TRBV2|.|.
CASISDRRAGYTF
TGTGCCAGCATTTCCGACCGACGCGCGGGCTACACCTTC
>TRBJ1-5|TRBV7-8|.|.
CASSLLYAAPSNQPQHF
TGTGCCAGCAGCTTATTATACGCGGCTCCGAGCAATCAGCCCCAGCATTTT
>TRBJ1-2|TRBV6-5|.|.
CASSPGALGYGYTF
TGTGCCAGCAGTCCGGGGGCTTTGGGCTATGGCTACACCTTC
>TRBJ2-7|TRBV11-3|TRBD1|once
CASSLVPGGSYEQYF
TGTGCCAGCAGCTTAGTCCCAGGGGGTTCCTACGAGCAGTACTTC
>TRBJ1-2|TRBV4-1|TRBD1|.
CASSQDPTGGWYGYTF
TGCGCCAGCAGCCAAGATCCCACAGGGGGCTGGTATGGCTACACCTTC